These T cell receptor beta chains were read from a single sample in a study of T cells after yellow fever vaccination. TCRdb fed the 5' RACE reads into MiXCR, producing one record per CDR3 protein. The sample lists about 310,000 distinct CDR3 sequences, more than 3% seen once, with 20% to 30% in the top ten. Sequenced material: PBMCs, taken on the day of the yellow fever booster vaccination. These receptor sequences come from a man between 18 and 29 years old who received the YFV17D yellow fever vaccine. Each CDR3 is given with its conserved first and last residue. D genes are given only for firm matches. The size field is filled for only some rows; it gives once, few, many or a size class.

TRBJ1-2	TRBD1	TRBV5-4	many	CASSNSGTVYGYTF	TGTGCCAGCAGCAATTCCGGGACAGTCTATGGCTACACCTTC
TRBJ2-3	-	TRBV7-3	few	CASSQKRVSVSTDTQYF	TGTGCCAGCAGTCAAAAAAGGGTTTCCGTAAGCACAGATACGCAGTATTTT
TRBJ2-2	TRBD2	TRBV7-9	many	CASSLAGAGELFF	TGTGCCAGCAGTCTCGCGGGGGCCGGGGAGCTGTTTTTT
TRBJ1-1	TRBD1	TRBV18	few	CASSRQGESTEAFF	TGTGCCAGCTCACGACAGGGGGAGAGCACTGAAGCTTTCTTT
TRBJ2-1	TRBD1	TRBV19	-	CASGTGSNEQFF	TGTGCCAGTGGGACAGGGTCAAATGAGCAGTTCTTC
TRBJ2-3	TRBD2	TRBV7-2	many	CASSWLAGELTDTQYF	TGTGCCAGCAGCTGGTTAGCGGGGGAGTTAACAGATACGCAGTATTTT
TRBJ2-2	TRBD2	TRBV3-1	many	CASSHSGGANTGELFF	TGTGCCAGCAGCCACAGCGGGGGGGCGAACACCGGGGAGCTGTTTTTT
TRBJ2-2	-	TRBV9	many	CASSGATVGGELFF	TGTGCCAGCAGCGGAGCGACAGTAGGCGGGGAGCTGTTTTTT
TRBJ2-1	TRBD2	TRBV5-1	many	CASSTGLAGEAEQFF	TGCGCCAGCAGCACGGGACTAGCGGGGGAGGCTGAGCAGTTCTTC
TRBJ2-7	-	TRBV2	many	CASKPGEVGEQYF	TGTGCCAGCAAACCCGGGGAGGTTGGCGAGCAGTACTTC
TRBJ1-1	-	TRBV6-5	many	CASSLQLGLATEAFF	TGTGCCAGCAGTCTGCAGTTGGGGCTGGCCACTGAAGCTTTCTTT
TRBJ2-3	TRBD2	TRBV4-3	few	CASRGLAGGTDTQYF	TGCGCCAGCCGAGGACTAGCGGGGGGGACAGATACGCAGTATTTT
TRBJ2-5	-	TRBV5-1	-	CASADGWGETQYF	TGCGCCAGCGCCGACGGATGGGGAGAGACCCAGTACTTC
TRBJ2-2	-	TRBV29-1	-	CSVEVQAAGELFF	TGCAGCGTTGAAGTACAGGCGGCCGGGGAGCTGTTTTTT
TRBJ2-1	-	TRBV7-2	many	CASSLEQGRDEQFF	TGTGCCAGCAGCTTAGAACAGGGGAGGGATGAGCAGTTCTTC
TRBJ1-5	-	TRBV5-5	-	CASSLGWGGNQPQHF	TGTGCCAGCAGCTTGGGTTGGGGGGGCAATCAGCCCCAGCATTTT
TRBJ1-2	TRBD1	TRBV6-1	few	CASDNLRTGTYYGYTF	TGTGCCAGCGATAACCTCCGGACAGGGACTTACTATGGCTACACCTTC
TRBJ2-4	-	TRBV6-2/TRBV6-3	many	CASRDPGLLAKNIQYF	TGTGCCAGCAGGGACCCGGGACTTCTAGCCAAAAACATTCAGTACTTC
TRBJ2-4	TRBD1	TRBV4-3	few	CASSQQGATRNIQYF	TGCGCCAGCAGCCAACAGGGGGCTACCCGAAACATTCAGTACTTC
TRBJ2-1	TRBD2	TRBV28	many	CASSGLAGGSYNEQFF	TGTGCCAGCTCGGGACTAGCGGGGGGCTCCTACAATGAGCAGTTCTTC
TRBJ2-1	TRBD1	TRBV7-9	few	CASSLPRGTGVWGEQFF	TGTGCCAGCAGCTTACCTCGGGGGACAGGGGTTTGGGGTGAGCAGTTCTTC
TRBJ1-2	TRBD1	TRBV12-3/TRBV12-4	few	CASSHRTGVGYTF	TGTGCCAGCAGTCACCGGACAGGGGTCGGCTACACCTTC
TRBJ1-6	-	TRBV20-1	many	CSAPMAGINSPLHF	TGCAGTGCCCCAATGGCGGGGATTAATTCACCCCTCCACTTT
TRBJ2-3	-	TRBV7-9	many	CASRSGSTDTQYF	TGTGCCAGCCGCAGCGGAAGCACAGATACGCAGTATTTT
TRBJ1-5	TRBD1	TRBV5-4	few	CASSPDRGPDQPQHF	TGTGCCAGCAGCCCCGACAGGGGGCCGGATCAGCCCCAGCATTTT
TRBJ1-5	-	TRBV7-9	-	CASSLGGGRQPQHF	TGTGCCAGCAGCTTAGGCGGGGGCCGGCAGCCCCAGCATTTT
TRBJ1-2	TRBD1	TRBV9	few	CASSTRTGWNTF	TGTGCCAGCAGCACCCGGACAGGTTGGAACACCTTC
TRBJ1-5	TRBD1	TRBV4-1	-	CASSQVLAIESGTGFDQPQHF	TGCGCCAGCAGCCAGGTCCTGGCTATTGAGTCCGGGACAGGGTTCGATCAGCCCCAGCATTTT
TRBJ1-2	-	TRBV7-2	-	CASRFSTNYGYTF	TGTGCCAGCAGGTTCAGCACTAACTATGGCTACACCTTC
TRBJ2-5	TRBD1	TRBV5-1	few	CASSSLTGGGETQYF	TGCGCCAGCAGCTCCCTGACAGGGGGTGGAGAGACCCAGTACTTC
TRBJ1-2	TRBD1	TRBV6-2/TRBV6-3	few	CASSGWDRGFDNYGYTF	TGTGCCAGCAGTGGCTGGGACAGGGGATTCGATAACTATGGCTACACCTTC
TRBJ1-2	-	TRBV2	few	CASSFTDSQARGYTF	TGTGCCAGCAGCTTCACAGATTCCCAGGCTCGTGGCTACACCTTC
TRBJ1-6	-	TRBV7-9	many	CASSSEQGSPLHF	TGTGCCAGCAGCTCCGAACAGGGCTCACCCCTCCACTTT
TRBJ1-1	-	TRBV10-2	many	CASRTSKEAFF	TGCGCCAGCAGAACGTCAAAGGAAGCTTTCTTT
TRBJ1-1	TRBD1	TRBV7-9	few	CASSALQGATMNTEAFF	TGTGCCAGCAGCGCACTACAGGGGGCGACGATGAACACTGAAGCTTTCTTT
TRBJ2-7	TRBD1	TRBV7-2	many	CASSSPQGVAYEQYF	TGTGCCAGCAGCTCACCCCAGGGGGTCGCCTACGAGCAGTACTTC
TRBJ2-5	-	TRBV11-1	-	CASSFLSEGGDETQYF	TGTGCCAGCAGCTTTCTCAGCGAGGGGGGTGACGAGACCCAGTACTTC
TRBJ2-3	TRBD2	TRBV7-2	many	CASSLDDYRGEYF	TGTGCCAGCAGCTTGGATGACTACCGGGGGGAGTATTTT
TRBJ2-5	-	TRBV7-2	many	CASSRNADRAVAQYF	TGTGCCAGCAGCCGTAATGCGGACCGGGCGGTGGCCCAGTACTTC
TRBJ2-5	TRBD2	TRBV20-1	many	CSARDGRGETQYF	TGCAGTGCTAGAGATGGGAGGGGAGAGACCCAGTACTTC
TRBJ2-2	-	TRBV2	-	CASLPGHSSANTGELFF	TGTGCCAGCCTTCCCGGGCATAGCTCCGCGAACACCGGGGAGCTGTTTTTT
TRBJ2-4	TRBD1	TRBV7-9	-	CASSFRTGKDKNIQYF	TGTGCCAGCAGCTTCCGGACAGGGAAGGACAAAAACATTCAGTACTTC
TRBJ1-1	-	TRBV2	few	CASTAGTMNTEAFF	TGTGCCAGCACGGCAGGGACCATGAACACTGAAGCTTTCTTT
TRBJ2-5	-	TRBV6-6	many	CASTSGAQETQYF	TGTGCCAGCACTTCCGGGGCCCAAGAGACCCAGTACTTC
TRBJ2-1	TRBD1	TRBV6-2/TRBV6-3	many	CASKTGEANEQFF	TGTGCCAGTAAGACAGGGGAGGCCAATGAGCAGTTCTTC
TRBJ1-4	TRBD1	TRBV7-2	many	CASSLGTGLGEKLFF	TGTGCCAGCAGCTTGGGGACAGGACTTGGTGAAAAACTGTTTTTT
TRBJ1-2	-	TRBV5-1	many	CASSLGDIQVNGYTF	TGCGCCAGCAGCTTGGGGGACATTCAAGTCAATGGCTACACCTTC
TRBJ1-2	-	TRBV6-6	many	CASRGDTRNYGYTF	TGTGCCAGCAGAGGCGACACAAGAAACTATGGCTACACCTTC
TRBJ2-2	TRBD1	TRBV7-2	many	CASSHDRGSTGELFF	TGTGCCAGCAGTCACGACAGGGGTAGCACCGGGGAGCTGTTTTTT
TRBJ2-5	-	TRBV7-8	many	CASSLEAEGWETQYF	TGTGCCAGCAGCTTAGAAGCGGAGGGTTGGGAGACCCAGTACTTC
TRBJ2-1	-	TRBV12-3/TRBV12-4	few	CASSFGGSAPPFSEQFF	TGTGCCAGCAGTTTTGGGGGGAGCGCCCCCCCTTTCAGTGAGCAGTTCTTC
TRBJ2-3	-	TRBV5-1	-	CASSLDAPGPGGTDTQYF	TGCGCCAGCAGCTTGGACGCGCCGGGGCCCGGGGGCACAGATACGCAGTATTTT
TRBJ2-2	-	TRBV19	many	CASSTITNTNTGELFF	TGTGCCAGTAGTACCATTACAAACACGAACACCGGGGAGCTGTTTTTT
TRBJ1-5	-	TRBV5-5	few	CASSFQGTHQPQHF	TGTGCCAGCAGCTTTCAAGGTACTCATCAGCCCCAGCATTTT